Reported below is one T cell receptor beta chain. The antigen is undetermined. The CDR3 is made up of 15 amino acids. Germline V lookup: CDR1 MNHNS, CDR2 SASEGT. V was pared by 6 bases and J by 3 bases, with 9 bases of the junction left unmatched. Within the library, unique molecular identifiers were attached to each individual cDNA molecule. Via MiXCR, TCRdb re-called the RACE reads, giving one row per CDR3 protein. The table shows fewer than 200,000 distinct CDR3 sequences, with 20% to 25% occurring only once. The time point here: patch test 1, 2 weeks after DPC sensitization. The treatment is: therapeutic diphenylcyclopropenone sensitization with weekly scalp DPC. This sample is part of a study of human T cells and chemical hapten exposure. The overall study: Upper-back patch tests with 0.01% DPC were read at 6 days. Study outcomes and limitations: TCRs above 1 in 1000 frequency did not change with DPC sensitization.

This specimen was whole blood, taken in connection with sensitization to the hapten diphenylcyclopropenone (DPC). This receptor was identified in a woman between 50 and 59 years old with alopecia areata. Some clones in this sample may be carry-over from other donors' samples. The chain combines TRBV6-1 with TRBJ2-7; 9 bases are shared with TRBD1. The CDR3 sequence is CASRPTGTGIYEQYF. CDR3 nucleotide sequence: TGTGCCAGCAGGCCTACCGGGACAGGGATCTACGAGCAGTACTTC.